A single sample gave rise to the 26 T cell receptor beta chains below, sequenced in a study of Ad26.COV2.S vaccination and SARS-CoV-2 variants. Treatment described: around 19 received Ad26.COV2.S at low or high dose, single or two shots; several received placebo; per-sample allocation not given. Day 63 after the first injection of vaccine or placebo was the sampling time. The method was immunoSEQ multiplex PCR; TCRdb's version includes in-frame clones alone and lacks a portion of them. Altogether some 240,000 clones are present, approximately 88% being singletons, with the ten largest covering 2.5% to 3.5%. The sequencing used peripheral blood, collected in a trial of Ad26.COV2.S vaccine versus placebo. Receptors originate from a person between 18 and 60 years old who received the Ad26.COV2.S COVID-19 vaccine or a placebo.

V and J are TRBV6-5 and TRBJ1-1, with D possibly being TRBD1 (5 bases). Germline CDR1 is MNHEY and CDR2 is SVGAGI. Trimming took off 4 bases at V and 4 bases at J, with 13 bases between the two ends. CDR3 size: 14 residues. Written as DNA, the CDR3 is TGTGCCAGCAGTTTCCAGGGTTGGGGCACTGAAGCTTTCTTT. Protein: CASSFQGWGTEAFF.

V and J are TRBV6-2 or TRBV6-3 and TRBJ2-1, with 14 bases that match TRBD2. CDR1 and CDR2 (germline): MNHEY, SVGEGT. The V gene end was trimmed by 5 bases and the J gene end by 3 bases; junction bases not matched to a gene: 12. CDR3 size: 19 residues. This CDR3 is CASSPYSGTSGGLYNEQFF. In DNA form, the CDR3 reads TGTGCCAGCAGTCCCTATTCTGGGACTAGCGGGGGCCTCTACAATGAGCAGTTCTTC.

The chain employs TRBV29-1 and TRBJ2-3; TRBD2 agrees at 9 bases. This CDR3 is built from 16 residues. In germline, CDR1 is SQVTM, CDR2 ANQGSEA. Trimming at V came to 4 bases and at J to 5 bases, leaving 13 bases not matched to a gene. The CDR3 region has the DNA TGCAGCGTTGCTAGGGCTGGCGGGGGGGTTATAGATACGCAGTATTTT. Translating it yields CSVARAGGGVIDTQYF.

The chain recombines TRBV18 with TRBJ1-1; TRBD1 matches 9 bases. This CDR3 spans 21 amino acids. Losses at the gene ends were 2 bases for V and 3 bases for J; bases not matched to a gene: 22. The V gene's germline CDR1 is KGHSH and CDR2 LQKENI. In nucleotides, the CDR3 is TGTGCCAGCTCACCAATTCACTTTTTTCCCGGGACAGGGAAAGGGGACACTGAAGCTTTCTTT. Translated, it gives CASSPIHFFPGTGKGDTEAFF.

J is TRBJ1-2 and V is TRBV6-2 or TRBV6-3; 9 nucleotides line up with TRBD1. The ends lost 0 bases at V and 4 bases at J; junction bases unmatched: 6. This CDR3 has 16 residues. The germline gives CDR1 MNHEY, CDR2 SVGEGT. This chain's CDR3 is CASSYSTRTGAYGYTF. The CDR3 DNA reads TGTGCCAGCAGTTACTCGACCCGGACAGGGGCCTATGGCTACACCTTC.

The rearrangement links TRBV23-1 to TRBJ2-5; D gene ambiguous. TRBV23-1 is assigned to the ORF class and has an uncertain function. Trimming removed 0 bases at V and 1 base at J, with 3 bases between. The CDR3 spans 13 residues. CDR3 amino acids: CASSQSPQETQYF. CDR3 nucleotide sequence: TGCGCCAGCAGTCAATCACCCCAAGAGACCCAGTACTTC.

This chain joins TRBV5-1 and TRBJ2-4; TRBD1 matches at 8 bases. The CDR3 runs 16 residues. From germline, CDR1 is SGHRS and CDR2 YFSETQ. Trimming took 2 bases from V and 8 from J; bases not matched to a gene: 12. The chain's CDR3 is CASSLPSGGRGDIQYF. CDR3 coding DNA: TGCGCCAGCAGCTTACCCTCAGGGGGCAGGGGAGACATTCAGTACTTC.

The chain links TRBV5-5 to TRBJ1-5; no firm D call. Germline CDR1 and CDR2: SGHKS and YYEKEE (reference sequence). The CDR3 contains 14 residues. The germline V and J ends were trimmed by 5 bases and 2 bases, with 11 bases remaining between them. In nucleotides, the CDR3 is TGTGCCAGCAGTCGGGCACGCGGCAATCAGCCCCAGCATTTT. Translation: CASSRARGNQPQHF.

CDR3 amino acids: CASSYSRDGSYGYTF. The CDR3 DNA follows: TGTGCCAGCAGTTACTCCCGGGACGGCTCCTATGGCTACACCTTC. The rearrangement joins TRBV6-5 to TRBJ1-2, with D maybe TRBD1 (5 bases). The CDR3 is 15 residues long. Per the germline V gene, CDR1 is MNHEY and CDR2 is SVGAGI. V was clipped by 0 bases and J by 4 bases, with 12 bases between them.

The genes are TRBV11-3 and TRBJ2-1; D gene unclear. The germline CDR1 and CDR2 sequences are SGHNT and YENEEA. The CDR3 is 11 amino acids. Trimming removed 1 base at V and 10 bases at J, with 5 bases between. CDR3 amino acids: CASSLGSEQFF. The CDR3 nucleotides are TGTGCCAGCAGCTTAGGTAGCGAGCAGTTCTTC.

The rearrangement joins TRBV19 to TRBJ2-5; possibly TRBD1 or TRBD2 for D (5 bases each). V was cut by 7 bases and J by 5 bases, with 17 bases left in between. Germline V CDR1 and CDR2: LNHDA, SQIVND (reference sequence). The CDR3 is 14 amino acids. CDR3 DNA sequence: TGTGCCAGTATGAGCACCGGGGCGAGGGAGACCCAGTACTTC. Protein product: CASMSTGARETQYF.

V usage is TRBV2 and J usage is TRBJ2-1; D not certain. V was clipped by 7 bases and J by 3 bases, with 7 bases between them. The CDR3 has 12 residues. Germline V lookup: CDR1 SNHLY, CDR2 FYNNEI. In nucleotides, the CDR3 is TGTGCCAGCAAACCTCTCTACAATGAGCAGTTCTTC. Translating gives CASKPLYNEQFF.

The J gene is TRBJ1-5, the V gene TRBV19, with TRBD1 matching over 9 bases. The V and J ends lost 5 bases and 2 bases, in that order; junction bases with no gene match: 4. In germline, CDR1 is LNHDA, CDR2 SQIVND (reference sequence). This CDR3 comprises 15 residues. The CDR3 loop is CASSRDRAGNQPQHF. The DNA for the CDR3 is TGTGCCAGTAGTCGGGACAGGGCAGGCAATCAGCCCCAGCATTTT.

V and J are TRBV7-2 and TRBJ2-5; D perhaps matches TRBD2 (5 bases). CDR3 length: 14 residues. Germline values: CDR1 SGHTA, CDR2 FQGNSA. V lost 1 base, J lost 5 bases, and 11 bases lay in between. The CDR3 is CASSLGSSRETQYF. CDR3 DNA: TGTGCCAGCAGCTTAGGATCTAGCAGGGAGACCCAGTACTTC.

This chain uses TRBV27 with TRBJ1-2; D may be TRBD1 (5 bases). Trimming removed 7 bases from V and 8 bases from J, with 23 bases in between. The CDR3 length is 15 residues. CDR1 and CDR2 from the germline V gene are MNHEY and SMNVEV (reference sequence). The CDR3 reads CASTGAAGPLEGYTF. The CDR3 DNA reads TGTGCCAGCACTGGGGCGGCAGGGCCTCTTGAGGGCTACACCTTC.

The chain recombines TRBV7-9 with TRBJ2-7; D unclear. The V end was cut by 1 base, the J end by 6 bases, with 13 bases between. CDR1 and CDR2 (germline): SEHNR, FQNEAQ (reference sequence). There are 14 residues in the CDR3. CDR3 residues: CASSLDGSLGEQYV. CDR3 sequence (DNA): TGTGCCAGCAGCTTAGACGGCTCCTTAGGCGAGCAGTACGTC.

This chain connects TRBV5-4 to TRBJ2-1, with D hard to call. Per germline, CDR1 SGHNT and CDR2 YYREEE (reference sequence). CDR3 length: 13 amino acids. With 6 bases removed from V and 4 bases from J, the gap between germline ends came to 11 bases. This chain's CDR3 is CASTSTLYNEQFF. The CDR3 bases are TGTGCCAGCACCTCAACTCTATACAATGAGCAGTTCTTC.

The gene calls are TRBV6-5 and TRBJ2-2, with D unresolved. This CDR3 region has 14 residues. Trimming took 7 bases from V and 1 from J, leaving 10 bases between them. Germline V gene lookup returns CDR1 MNHEY and CDR2 SVGAGI. The CDR3 spells CASTLAGNTGELFF. For the CDR3, the DNA is TGTGCCAGCACCCTGGCAGGGAACACCGGGGAGCTGTTTTTT.

This clone appeared a single time. The CDR3 protein is CASSLSTGQGINEQFF. As DNA, the CDR3 is TGTGCCAGCAGCCTTTCGACCGGACAGGGGATAAATGAGCAGTTCTTC. The chain combines TRBV7-6 with TRBJ2-1; 9 bases agree with TRBD1. Looked up from germline, CDR1 is SGHVS and CDR2 is FNYEAQ. This CDR3 is built from 16 residues. V shed 5 bases and J 7 bases; nucleotides not matched to a gene: 12.

In this sample, this clone turned up once. The rearrangement joins TRBV11-3 to TRBJ2-5, with 9 positions matching TRBD2. Germline assignment: CDR1 SGHNT and CDR2 YENEEA. This CDR3 is 16 amino acids long. J lost 4 bases, V lost 1 base, and 7 bases had no gene match. This CDR3 reads CASSLAGLAGGETQYF. Here the CDR3 DNA reads TGTGCCAGCAGCTTAGCGGGACTAGCAGGAGGAGAGACCCAGTACTTC.

The chain employs TRBV3-1 (or the pseudogene TRBV3-2) and TRBJ2-5; tentatively, D is TRBD1 (5 bases). The ends were cut back, 0 bases at V and 6 bases at J, with 11 bases in the middle. The CDR3 length is 14 residues. Germline V CDR1 and CDR2: LGHDT, YNNKEL (reference sequence). The CDR3 DNA reads TGTGCCAGCAGCCAAGAGATATCAGGGAAGACCCAGTACTTC. It is translated as CASSQEISGKTQYF.

This rearrangement joins TRBV5-1 to TRBJ2-1; D is undetermined. The germline V and J ends were trimmed by 3 bases and 4 bases, with 2 bases remaining between them. Germline CDR1 SGHRS, CDR2 YFSETQ. The length of the CDR3 is 11 residues. CDR3 DNA sequence: TGCGCCAGCAGCTATTACAATGAGCAGTTCTTC. Translation gives CASSYYNEQFF.

The V and J genes are TRBV9 and TRBJ2-2; 13 bases map to TRBD2. Germline V lookup: CDR1 SGDLS, CDR2 YYNGEE. The CDR3 contains 16 residues. V lost 4 bases, J lost 7 bases, and 7 bases stayed unmatched. The CDR3 reads CASSPGLAGVGGELFF. CDR3 nucleotide sequence: TGTGCCAGCAGCCCCGGACTAGCGGGAGTCGGCGGGGAGCTGTTTTTT.

The sample holds a few counts of this clone. The rearrangement joins TRBV2 to TRBJ2-4; weak D call: TRBD2 (5 bases). Trimming pared 8 bases from V and 1 base from J, leaving 18 bases between. The CDR3 is 16 residues long. CDR1 is SNHLY, CDR2 FYNNEI, per germline. For the CDR3, the DNA is TGTGCCAGCTCAGATATTATACGGAGGGCCAAAAACATTCAGTACTTC. Translation: CASSDIIRRAKNIQYF.

The V call is TRBV30, the J call TRBJ1-4; tentative D call: TRBD1 (6 bases). Trimming pared 0 bases from V and 0 bases from J, leaving 11 bases between. From germline, CDR1 is GTSNPN and CDR2 SVGIG (reference sequence). This CDR3 has 16 amino acids. The CDR3 sequence is CAWSVSRTATNEKLFF. The CDR3 bases are TGTGCCTGGAGTGTAAGTCGGACAGCAACTAATGAAAAACTGTTTTTT.

The V gene is TRBV9, the J gene TRBJ2-6, with 8 positions matching TRBD1. The CDR3 runs 19 residues. V dropped 4 bases and J dropped 6; count of bases not matched to a gene: 18. Germline CDR1 SGDLS, CDR2 YYNGEE. The chain's CDR3 is CASSPPPDRGLGMANVLTF. CDR3 DNA: TGTGCCAGCAGCCCCCCACCAGACAGGGGACTCGGGATGGCCAACGTCCTGACTTTC. Full variable domain (remainder filled in from reference TRBV9 and TRBJ2-6): DSGVTQTPKHLITATGQRVTLRCSPRSGDLSVYWYQQSLDQGLQFLIQYYNGEERAKGNILERFSAQQFPDLHSELNLSSLELGDSALYFCASSPPPDRGLGMANVLTFGAGSRLTVL.